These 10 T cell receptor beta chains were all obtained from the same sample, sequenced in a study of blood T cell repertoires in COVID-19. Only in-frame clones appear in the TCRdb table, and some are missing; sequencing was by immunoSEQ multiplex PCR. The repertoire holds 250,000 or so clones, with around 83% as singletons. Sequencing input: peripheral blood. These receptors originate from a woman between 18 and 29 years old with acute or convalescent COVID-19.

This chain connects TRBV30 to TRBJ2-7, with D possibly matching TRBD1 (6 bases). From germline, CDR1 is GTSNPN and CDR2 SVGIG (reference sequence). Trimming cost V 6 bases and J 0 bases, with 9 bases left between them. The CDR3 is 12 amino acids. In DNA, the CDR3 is TGTGCCTGTAGGGACAACTCCTACGAGCAGTACTTC. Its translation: CACRDNSYEQYF.

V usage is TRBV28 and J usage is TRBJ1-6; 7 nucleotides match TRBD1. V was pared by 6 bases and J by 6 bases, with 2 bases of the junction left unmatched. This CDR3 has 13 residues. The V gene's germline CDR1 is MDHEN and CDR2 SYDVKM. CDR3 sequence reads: CASSGTANSPLHF. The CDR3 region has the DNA TGTGCCAGCAGCGGGACAGCTAATTCACCCCTCCACTTT.

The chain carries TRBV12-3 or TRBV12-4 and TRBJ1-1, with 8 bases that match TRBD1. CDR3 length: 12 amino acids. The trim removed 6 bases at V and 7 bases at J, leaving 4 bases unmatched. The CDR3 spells CASRGQVGEAFF. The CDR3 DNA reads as TGTGCCAGCAGGGGACAGGTCGGTGAAGCTTTCTTT.

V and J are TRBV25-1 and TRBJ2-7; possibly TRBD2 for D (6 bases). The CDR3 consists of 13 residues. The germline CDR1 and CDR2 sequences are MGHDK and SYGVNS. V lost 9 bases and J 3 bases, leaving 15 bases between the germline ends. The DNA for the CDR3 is TGTGCCAGTGGGGGAGGCCCCCTCTACGAGCAGTACTTC. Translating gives CASGGGPLYEQYF.

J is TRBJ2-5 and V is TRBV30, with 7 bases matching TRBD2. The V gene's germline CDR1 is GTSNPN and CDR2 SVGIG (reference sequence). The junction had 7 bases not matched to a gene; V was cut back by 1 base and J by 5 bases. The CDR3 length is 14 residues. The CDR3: CAWSGAGVEETQYF. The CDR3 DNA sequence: TGTGCCTGGAGTGGTGCGGGAGTTGAGGAGACCCAGTACTTC. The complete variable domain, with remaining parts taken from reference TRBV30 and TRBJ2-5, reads SQTIHQWPATLVQPVGSPLSLECTVEGTSNPNLYWYRQAAGRGLQLLFYSVGIGQISSEVPQNLSASRPQDRQFILSSKKLLLSDSGFYLCAWSGAGVEETQYFGPGTRLLVL.

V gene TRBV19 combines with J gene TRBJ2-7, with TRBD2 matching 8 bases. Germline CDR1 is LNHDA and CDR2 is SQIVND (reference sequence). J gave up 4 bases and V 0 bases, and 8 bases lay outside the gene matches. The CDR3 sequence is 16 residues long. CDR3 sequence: CASSIEGPSGFYEQYF. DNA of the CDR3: TGTGCCAGTAGTATAGAGGGGCCTAGCGGGTTTTACGAGCAGTACTTC. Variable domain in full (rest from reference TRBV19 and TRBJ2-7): DGGITQSPKYLFRKEGQNVTLSCEQNLNHDAMYWYRQDPGQGLRLIYYSQIVNDFQKGDIAEGYSVSREKKESFPLTVTSAQKNPTAFYLCASSIEGPSGFYEQYFGPGTRLTVT.

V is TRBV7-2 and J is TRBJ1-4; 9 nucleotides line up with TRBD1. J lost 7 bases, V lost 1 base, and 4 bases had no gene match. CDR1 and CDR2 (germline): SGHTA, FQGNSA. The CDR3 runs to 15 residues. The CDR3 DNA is TGTGCCAGCAGCTTAGTACAGGGGGCCGGTGAAAAACTGTTTTTT. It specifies CASSLVQGAGEKLFF.

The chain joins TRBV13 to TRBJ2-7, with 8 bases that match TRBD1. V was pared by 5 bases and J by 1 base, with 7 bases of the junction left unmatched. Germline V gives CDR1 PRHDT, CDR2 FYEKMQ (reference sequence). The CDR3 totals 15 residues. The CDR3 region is CASSPRTGHSYEQYF. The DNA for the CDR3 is TGTGCCAGCAGCCCCCGGACAGGGCATTCCTACGAGCAGTACTTC.

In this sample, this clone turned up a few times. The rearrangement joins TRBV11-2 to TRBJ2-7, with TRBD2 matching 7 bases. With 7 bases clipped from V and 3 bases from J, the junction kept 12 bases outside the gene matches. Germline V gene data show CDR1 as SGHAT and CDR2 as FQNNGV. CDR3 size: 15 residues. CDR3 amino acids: CASTSEGGSVYEQYF. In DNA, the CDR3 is TGTGCCAGCACCTCCGAGGGCGGGAGTGTCTACGAGCAGTACTTC.

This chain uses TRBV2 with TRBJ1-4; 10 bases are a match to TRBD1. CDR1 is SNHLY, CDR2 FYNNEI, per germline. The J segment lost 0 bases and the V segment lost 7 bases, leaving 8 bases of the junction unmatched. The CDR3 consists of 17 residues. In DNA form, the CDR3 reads TGTGCCAGCACCGAGATCGGACAGGGGGCAACTAATGAAAAACTGTTTTTT. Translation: CASTEIGQGATNEKLFF.